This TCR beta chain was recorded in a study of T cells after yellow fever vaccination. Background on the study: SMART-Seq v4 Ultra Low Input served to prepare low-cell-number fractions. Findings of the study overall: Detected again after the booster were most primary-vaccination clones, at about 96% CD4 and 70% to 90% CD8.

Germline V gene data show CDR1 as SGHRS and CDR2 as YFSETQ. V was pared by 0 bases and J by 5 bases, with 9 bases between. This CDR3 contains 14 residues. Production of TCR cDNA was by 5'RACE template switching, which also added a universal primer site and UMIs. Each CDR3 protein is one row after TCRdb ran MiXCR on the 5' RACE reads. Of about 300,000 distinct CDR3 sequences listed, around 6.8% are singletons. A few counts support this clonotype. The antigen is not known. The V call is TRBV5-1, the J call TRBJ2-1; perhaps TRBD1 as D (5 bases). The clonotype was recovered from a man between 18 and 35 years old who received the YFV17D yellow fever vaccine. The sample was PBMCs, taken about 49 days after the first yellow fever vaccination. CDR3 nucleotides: TGCGCCAGCAGCTTGGGACAGTTTAACAATGAGCAGTTCTTC. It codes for CASSLGQFNNEQFF. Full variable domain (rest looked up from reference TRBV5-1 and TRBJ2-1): KAGVTQTPRYLIKTRGQQVTLSCSPISGHRSVSWYQQTPGQGLQFLFEYFSETQRNKGNFPGRFSGRQFSNSRSEMNVSTLELGDSALYLCASSLGQFNNEQFFGPGTRLTVL.